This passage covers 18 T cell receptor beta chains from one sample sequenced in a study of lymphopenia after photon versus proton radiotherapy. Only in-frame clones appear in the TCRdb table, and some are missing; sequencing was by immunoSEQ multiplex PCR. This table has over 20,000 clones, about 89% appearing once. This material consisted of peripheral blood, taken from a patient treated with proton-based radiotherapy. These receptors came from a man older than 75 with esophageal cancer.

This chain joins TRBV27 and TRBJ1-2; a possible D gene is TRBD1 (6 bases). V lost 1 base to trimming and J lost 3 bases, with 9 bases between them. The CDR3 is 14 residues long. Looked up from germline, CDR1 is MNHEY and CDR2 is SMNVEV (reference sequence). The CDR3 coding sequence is TGTGCCAGCAGTTTATGGGCAGGGGACTATGGCTACACCTTC. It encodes CASSLWAGDYGYTF.

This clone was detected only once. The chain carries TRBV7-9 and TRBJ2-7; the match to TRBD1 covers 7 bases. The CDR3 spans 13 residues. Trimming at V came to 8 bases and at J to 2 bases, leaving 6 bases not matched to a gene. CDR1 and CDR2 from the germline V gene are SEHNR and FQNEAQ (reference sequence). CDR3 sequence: CASGTAPTYEQYF. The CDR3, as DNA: TGTGCCAGCGGGACAGCCCCAACCTACGAGCAGTACTTC.

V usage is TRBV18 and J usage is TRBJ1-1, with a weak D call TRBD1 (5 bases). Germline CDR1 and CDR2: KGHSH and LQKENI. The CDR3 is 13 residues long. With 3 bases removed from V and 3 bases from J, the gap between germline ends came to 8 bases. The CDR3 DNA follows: TGTGCCAGCTCACCTGGCAGGGACACTGAAGCTTTCTTT. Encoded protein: CASSPGRDTEAFF.

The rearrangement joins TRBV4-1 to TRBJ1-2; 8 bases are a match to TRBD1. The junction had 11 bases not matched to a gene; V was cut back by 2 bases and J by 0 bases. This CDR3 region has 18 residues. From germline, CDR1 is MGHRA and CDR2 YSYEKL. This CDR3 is CASSQPGGQAKANYGYTF. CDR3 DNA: TGCGCCAGCAGCCAACCTGGGGGACAGGCGAAAGCTAACTATGGCTACACCTTC.

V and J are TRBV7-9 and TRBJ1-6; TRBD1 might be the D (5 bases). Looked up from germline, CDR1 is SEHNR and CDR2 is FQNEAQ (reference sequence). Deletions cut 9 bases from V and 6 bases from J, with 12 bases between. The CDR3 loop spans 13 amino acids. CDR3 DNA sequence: TGTGCCAGTTCACAGGCGAGTAATTCACCCCTCCACTTT. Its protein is CASSQASNSPLHF.

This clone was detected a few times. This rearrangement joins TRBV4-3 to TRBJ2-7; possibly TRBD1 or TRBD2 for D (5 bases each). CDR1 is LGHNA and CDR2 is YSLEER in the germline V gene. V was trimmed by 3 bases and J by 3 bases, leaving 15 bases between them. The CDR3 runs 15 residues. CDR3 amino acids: CASSQRGEPHYEQYF. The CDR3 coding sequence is TGCGCCAGCAGCCAGAGAGGGGAGCCTCACTACGAGCAGTACTTC.

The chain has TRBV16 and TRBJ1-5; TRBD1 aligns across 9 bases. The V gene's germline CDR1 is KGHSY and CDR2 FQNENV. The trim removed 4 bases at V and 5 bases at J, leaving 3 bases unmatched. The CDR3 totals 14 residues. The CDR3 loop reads CASSLQGAHQPQHF. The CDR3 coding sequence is TGTGCCAGCAGCCTACAGGGGGCGCATCAGCCCCAGCATTTT.

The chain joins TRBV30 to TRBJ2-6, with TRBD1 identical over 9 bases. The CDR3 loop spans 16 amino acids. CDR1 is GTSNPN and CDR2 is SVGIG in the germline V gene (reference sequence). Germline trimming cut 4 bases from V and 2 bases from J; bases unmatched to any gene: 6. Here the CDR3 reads CAWTRDRVPGANVLTF. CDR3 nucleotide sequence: TGTGCCTGGACCCGGGACAGGGTCCCTGGGGCCAACGTCCTGACTTTC.

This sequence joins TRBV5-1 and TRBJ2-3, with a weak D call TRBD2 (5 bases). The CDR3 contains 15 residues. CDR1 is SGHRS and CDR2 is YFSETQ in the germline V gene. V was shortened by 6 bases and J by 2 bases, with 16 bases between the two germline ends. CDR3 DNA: TGCGCCAGCACCCCGATCGGTCGGGACACAGATACGCAGTATTTT. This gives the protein CASTPIGRDTDTQYF.

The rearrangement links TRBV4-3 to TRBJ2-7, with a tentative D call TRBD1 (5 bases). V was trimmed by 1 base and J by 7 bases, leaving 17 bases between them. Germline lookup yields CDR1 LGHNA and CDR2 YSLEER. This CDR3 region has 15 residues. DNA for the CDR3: TGCGCCAGCAGCCAAGGCGTCAGGGTAGTTGAGGAGCAGTACTTC. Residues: CASSQGVRVVEEQYF.

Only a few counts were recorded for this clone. For the CDR3, the DNA is TGTGCCTGGAGACAGGGGCCGGGGAGGCCCCAGCATTTT. Translating gives CAWRQGPGRPQHF. V is TRBV30 and J is TRBJ1-5; the match to TRBD1 covers 7 bases. The CDR3 runs 13 residues. V shed 3 bases and J 9 bases; nucleotides not matched to a gene: 8. Germline V gene data show CDR1 as GTSNPN and CDR2 as SVGIG (reference sequence).

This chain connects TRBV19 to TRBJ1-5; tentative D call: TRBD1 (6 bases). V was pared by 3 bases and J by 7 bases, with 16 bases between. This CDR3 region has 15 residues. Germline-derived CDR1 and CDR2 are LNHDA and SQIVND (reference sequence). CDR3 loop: CASSIYQGKGQPQHF. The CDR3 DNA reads TGTGCCAGTAGTATCTACCAGGGGAAGGGACAGCCCCAGCATTTT.

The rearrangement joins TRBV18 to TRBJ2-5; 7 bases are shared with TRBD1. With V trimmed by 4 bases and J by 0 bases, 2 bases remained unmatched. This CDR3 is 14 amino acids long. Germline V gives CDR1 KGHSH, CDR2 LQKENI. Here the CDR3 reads CASSRDRDQETQYF. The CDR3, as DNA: TGTGCCAGCTCACGAGACAGGGACCAAGAGACCCAGTACTTC.

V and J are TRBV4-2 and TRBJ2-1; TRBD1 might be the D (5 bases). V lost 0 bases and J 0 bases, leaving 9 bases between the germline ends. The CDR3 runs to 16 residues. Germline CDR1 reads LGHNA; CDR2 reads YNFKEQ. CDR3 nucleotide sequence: TGTGCCAGCAGCCAAGAAGGGGTTAGCTCCTACAATGAGCAGTTCTTC. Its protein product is CASSQEGVSSYNEQFF.

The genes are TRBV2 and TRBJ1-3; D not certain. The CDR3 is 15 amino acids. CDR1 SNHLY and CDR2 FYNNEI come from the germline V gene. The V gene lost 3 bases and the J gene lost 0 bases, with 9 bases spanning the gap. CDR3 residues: CASSDLRSSGNTIYF. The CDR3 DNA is TGTGCCAGCAGTGACCTTCGGAGCTCTGGAAACACCATATATTTT.

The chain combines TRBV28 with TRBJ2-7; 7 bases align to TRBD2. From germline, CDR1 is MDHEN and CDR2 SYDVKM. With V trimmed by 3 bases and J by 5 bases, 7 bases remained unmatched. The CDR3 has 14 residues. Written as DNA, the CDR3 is TGTGCCAGCAGTTTTGGGGGGGAGGGCCACGAGCAGTACTTC. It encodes CASSFGGEGHEQYF.

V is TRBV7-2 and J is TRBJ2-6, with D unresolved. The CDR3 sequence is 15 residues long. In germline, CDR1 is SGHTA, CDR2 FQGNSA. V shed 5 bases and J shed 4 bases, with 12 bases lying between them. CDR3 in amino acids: CASSPWVAGANVLTF. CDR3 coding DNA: TGTGCCAGCAGCCCTTGGGTTGCCGGGGCCAACGTCCTGACTTTC.

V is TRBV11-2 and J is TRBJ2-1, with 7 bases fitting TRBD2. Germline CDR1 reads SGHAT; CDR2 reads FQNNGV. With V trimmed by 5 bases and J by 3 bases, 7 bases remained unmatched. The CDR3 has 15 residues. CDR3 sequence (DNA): TGTGCCAGCAGCGACCGGGACTACCGCTACAATGAGCAGTTCTTC. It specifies CASSDRDYRYNEQFF.